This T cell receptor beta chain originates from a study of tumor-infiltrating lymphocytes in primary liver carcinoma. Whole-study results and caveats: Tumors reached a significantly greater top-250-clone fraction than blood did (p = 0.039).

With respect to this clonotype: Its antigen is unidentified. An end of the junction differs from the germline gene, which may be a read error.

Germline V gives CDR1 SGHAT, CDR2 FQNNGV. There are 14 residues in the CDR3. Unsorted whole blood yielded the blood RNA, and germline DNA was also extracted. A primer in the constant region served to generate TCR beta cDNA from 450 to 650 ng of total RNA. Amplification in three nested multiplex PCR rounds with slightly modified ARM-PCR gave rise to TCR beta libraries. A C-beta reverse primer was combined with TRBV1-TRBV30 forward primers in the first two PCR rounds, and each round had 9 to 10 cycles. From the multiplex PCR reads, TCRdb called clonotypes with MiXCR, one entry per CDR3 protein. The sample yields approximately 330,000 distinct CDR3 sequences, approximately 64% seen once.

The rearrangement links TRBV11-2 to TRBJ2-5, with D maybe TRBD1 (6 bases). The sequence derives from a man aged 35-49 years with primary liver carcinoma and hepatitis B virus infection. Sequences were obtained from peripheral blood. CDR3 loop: CANSLGTNQEIQYF. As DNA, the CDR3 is TGTGCCAACAGCTTAGGGACAAACCAAGAGATCCAGTACTTC.